This T cell receptor beta chain was sequenced for a study of blood T cell repertoires in COVID-19. About the research overall: Researchers got acute and convalescent COVID-19 samples from the United States, Italy and Spain.

In the source study's methods: Scientists estimated how many nucleated cells there were by amplifying reference gene primers. Repertoires were generated with immunoSEQ multiplex PCR, while TCRdb's copy carries only in-frame clones and drops some. V, J and clone size derive from that table, while D and trimming were established from the DNA sequence. The table lists a few hundred thousand clones, roughly 84% of them singletons. Germline V CDR1 and CDR2: SGHRS, YFSETQ. The ends were cut back, 4 bases at V and 9 bases at J, with 25 bases in the middle. This CDR3 spans 16 amino acids. The origin of this receptor is a human donor with COVID-19, enrolled during active disease. The donor label of this sample is uncertain. V and J are TRBV5-1 and TRBJ1-1; D uncertain. Source material: peripheral blood. CDR3 region: CASSPSLRGQVSKAFF. CDR3 nucleotide sequence: TGCGCCAGCAGCCCTTCCTTGAGAGGGCAGGTATCGAAAGCTTTCTTT.